This T cell receptor (beta chain) is from a study of shared clonotypes between healthy human individuals. Overall study: Used for every donor were three CD4 naive, three CD4 memory, two CD8 naive and one CD8 memory plate. Study-level results: Tissue TCR repertoires likely differ from these blood-only repertoires. Naive subsets typically showed greater estimated richness than memory subsets.

Here immunoSEQ multiplex PCR was the method, and the copy in TCRdb shows in-frame clones only, minus some. The sample lists about 1 million clones, 70% to 80% occurring once. Caucasian adults living in Nashville, Tennessee, provided all samples. The CDR3 extends over 14 amino acids. V lost 2 bases and J lost 2, with 9 bases in between. CDR1 is MGHDK, CDR2 SYGVNS, per germline. Notes on this clone: Its antigen is currently unknown.

Sequencing was performed on memory CD4+ T cells sorted from blood. The subset denotes: CD45RA-negative fraction. The TCR comes from a man between 18 and 29 years old in good health. This chain connects TRBV25-1 to TRBJ1-1, with D perhaps matching TRBD1 (6 bases). CDR3 loop: CASSEDRINTEAFF. Here the CDR3 DNA reads TGTGCCAGCAGTGAAGACAGGATCAACACTGAAGCTTTCTTT.